This T cell receptor beta chain appears in the sequencing data of a study of PD-1 blockade in classical Hodgkin lymphoma. Study-level points and caveats: Newly diagnosed patients and complete responders had comparable diversity at baseline. CD4+ TCR diversity rose significantly by C4D1, and CD8+ TCR diversity did not.

Each of the patients experienced relapse following autologous stem cell transplantation, and their brentuximab vedotin exposure differed. About this clone itself: Its antigen is not identified.

CDR3 size: 15 residues. Trimming took 5 bases from V and 3 from J, leaving 13 bases between them. CDR1 and CDR2 from the germline V gene are MNHEY and SVGAGI. Libraries were prepared by immunoSEQ multiplex PCR; TCRdb keeps only in-frame clonotypes and omits some of them. This sample has about 13,000 clones, with around nine tenths found just once. J is TRBJ2-2 and V is TRBV6-5, with D maybe TRBD1 (5 bases). The sequences come from peripheral blood mononuclear cells (PBMCs), collected at baseline. This sequence originates from a human donor with classical Hodgkin lymphoma. CDR3 coding DNA: TGTGCCAGCAGTCAGGGTGGGCCCGACACCGGGGAGCTGTTTTTT. Its protein is CASSQGGPDTGELFF.